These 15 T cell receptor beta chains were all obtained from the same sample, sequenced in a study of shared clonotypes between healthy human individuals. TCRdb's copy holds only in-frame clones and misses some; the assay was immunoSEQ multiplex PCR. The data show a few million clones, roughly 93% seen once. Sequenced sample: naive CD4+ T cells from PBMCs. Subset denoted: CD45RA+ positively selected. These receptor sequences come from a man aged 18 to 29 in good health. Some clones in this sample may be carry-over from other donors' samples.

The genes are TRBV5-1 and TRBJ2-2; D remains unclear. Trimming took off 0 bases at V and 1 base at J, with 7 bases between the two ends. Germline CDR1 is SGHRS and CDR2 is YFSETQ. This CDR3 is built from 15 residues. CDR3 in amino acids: CASSLVIGNTGELFF. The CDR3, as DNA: TGCGCCAGCAGCTTGGTAATAGGGAACACCGGGGAGCTGTTTTTT.

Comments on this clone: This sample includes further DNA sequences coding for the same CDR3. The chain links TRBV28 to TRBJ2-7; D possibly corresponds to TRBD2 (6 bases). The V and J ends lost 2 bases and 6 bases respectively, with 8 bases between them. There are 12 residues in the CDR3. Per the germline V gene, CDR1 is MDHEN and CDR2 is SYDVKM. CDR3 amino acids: CASSLVGGEQYF. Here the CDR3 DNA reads TGTGCCAGCAGTTTAGTCGGGGGCGAGCAGTACTTC.

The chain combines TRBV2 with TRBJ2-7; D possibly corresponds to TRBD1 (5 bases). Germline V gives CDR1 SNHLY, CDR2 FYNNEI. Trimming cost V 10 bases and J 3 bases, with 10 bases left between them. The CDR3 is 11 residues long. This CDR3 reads CATAQGYEQYF. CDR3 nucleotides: TGTGCCACCGCTCAGGGCTACGAGCAGTACTTC.

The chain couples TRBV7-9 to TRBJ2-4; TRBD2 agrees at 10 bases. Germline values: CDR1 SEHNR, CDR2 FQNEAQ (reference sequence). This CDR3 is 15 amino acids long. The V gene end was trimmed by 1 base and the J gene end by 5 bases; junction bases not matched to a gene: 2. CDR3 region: CASSLGLAGENIQYF. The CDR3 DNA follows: TGTGCCAGCAGCTTAGGTCTAGCGGGGGAAAACATTCAGTACTTC. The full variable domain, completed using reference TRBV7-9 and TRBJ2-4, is DTGVSQNPRHKITKRGQNVTFRCDPISEHNRLYWYRQTLGQGPEFLTYFQNEAQLEKSRLLSDRFSAERPKGSFSTLEIQRTEQGDSAMYLCASSLGLAGENIQYFGAGTRLSVL.

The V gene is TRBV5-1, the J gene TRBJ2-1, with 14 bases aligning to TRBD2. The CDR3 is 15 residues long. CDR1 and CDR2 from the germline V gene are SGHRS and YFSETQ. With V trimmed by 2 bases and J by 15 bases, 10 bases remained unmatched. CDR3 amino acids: CASSFPGLAGVVRFF. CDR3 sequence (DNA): TGCGCCAGCAGCTTTCCGGGACTAGCGGGAGTAGTTAGGTTCTTC.

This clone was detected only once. The DNA for the CDR3 is TGTGCCAGCAGCGTAGCTTCGGGACTAGCGGGATCTGAGCAGTTCTTC. Its translation: CASSVASGLAGSEQFF. This chain links TRBV9 with TRBJ2-1; TRBD2 agrees at 13 bases. The germline V gene has CDR1 SGDLS and CDR2 YYNGEE. The CDR3 consists of 16 residues. V shed 0 bases, J shed 9 bases, and the junction held 6 bases outside the gene matches.

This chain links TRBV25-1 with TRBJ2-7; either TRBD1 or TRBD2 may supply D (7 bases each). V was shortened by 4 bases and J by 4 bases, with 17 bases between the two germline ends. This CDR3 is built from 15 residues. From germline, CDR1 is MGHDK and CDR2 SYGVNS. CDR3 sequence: CASSAASGRGYEQYF. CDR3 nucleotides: TGTGCCAGCAGTGCGGCTAGCGGCAGGGGGTACGAGCAGTACTTC.

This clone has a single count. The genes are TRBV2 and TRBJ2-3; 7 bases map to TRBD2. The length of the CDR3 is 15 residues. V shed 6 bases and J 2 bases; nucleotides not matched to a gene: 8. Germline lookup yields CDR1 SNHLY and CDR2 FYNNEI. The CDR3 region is CASSTSVSVTDTQYF. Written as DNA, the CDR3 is TGTGCCAGCAGCACTAGCGTCAGCGTCACAGATACGCAGTATTTT.

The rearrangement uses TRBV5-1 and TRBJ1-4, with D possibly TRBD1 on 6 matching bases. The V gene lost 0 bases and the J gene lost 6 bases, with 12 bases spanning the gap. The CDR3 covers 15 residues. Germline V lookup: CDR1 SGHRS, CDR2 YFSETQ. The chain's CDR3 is CASSLEGGPHEKLFF. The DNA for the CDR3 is TGCGCCAGCAGCTTGGAAGGGGGGCCTCATGAAAAACTGTTTTTT.

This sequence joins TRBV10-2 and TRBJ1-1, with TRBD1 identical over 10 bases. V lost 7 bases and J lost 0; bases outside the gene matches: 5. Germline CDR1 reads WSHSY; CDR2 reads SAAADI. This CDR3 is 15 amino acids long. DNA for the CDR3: TGCGCCAGCACACCGACAGGGGGCATGAACACTGAAGCTTTCTTT. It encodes CASTPTGGMNTEAFF.

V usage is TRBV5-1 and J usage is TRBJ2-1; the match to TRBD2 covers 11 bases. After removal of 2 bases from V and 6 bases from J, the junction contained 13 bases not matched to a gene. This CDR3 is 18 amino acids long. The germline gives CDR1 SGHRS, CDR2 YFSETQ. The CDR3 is CASSFPIILAGGVNEQFF. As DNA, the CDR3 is TGCGCCAGCAGCTTCCCAATCATCCTAGCGGGAGGCGTCAATGAGCAGTTCTTC.

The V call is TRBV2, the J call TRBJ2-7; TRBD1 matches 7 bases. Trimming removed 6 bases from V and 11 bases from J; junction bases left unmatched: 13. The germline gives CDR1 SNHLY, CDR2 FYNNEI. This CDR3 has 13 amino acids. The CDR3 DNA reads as TGTGCCAGCAGAAACAGGGGTCCCGTAACGGAGTACTTC. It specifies CASRNRGPVTEYF.

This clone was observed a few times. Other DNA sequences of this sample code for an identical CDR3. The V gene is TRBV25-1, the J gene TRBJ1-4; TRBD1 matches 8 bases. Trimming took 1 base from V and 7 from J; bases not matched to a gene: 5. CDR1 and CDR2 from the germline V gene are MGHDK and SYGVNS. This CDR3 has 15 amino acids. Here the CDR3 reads CASSEFRTGSEKLFF. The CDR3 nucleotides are TGTGCCAGCAGTGAATTTAGGACAGGGTCTGAAAAACTGTTTTTT.

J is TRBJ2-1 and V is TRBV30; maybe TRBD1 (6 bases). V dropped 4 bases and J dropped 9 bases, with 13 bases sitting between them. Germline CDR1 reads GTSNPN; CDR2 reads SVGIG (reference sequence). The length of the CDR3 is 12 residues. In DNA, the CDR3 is TGTGCCTGGAACAGGGAGAATCTTGAGCAGTTCTTC. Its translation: CAWNRENLEQFF.

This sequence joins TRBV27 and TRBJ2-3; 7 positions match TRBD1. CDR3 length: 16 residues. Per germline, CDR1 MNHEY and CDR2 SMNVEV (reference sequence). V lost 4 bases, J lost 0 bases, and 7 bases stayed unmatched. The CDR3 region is CASSSPTGLSTDTQYF. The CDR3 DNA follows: TGTGCCAGCAGTTCGCCGACAGGGCTGAGCACAGATACGCAGTATTTT.